This TCR beta chain is from a study of blood T cells in healthy people across ages. A sample-barcoded 5' primer and a J-beta primer mix were used in a second PCR of roughly 7 to 12 cycles. TCRdb reprocessed the 5' RACE reads with MiXCR, giving one entry per CDR3 protein. This table holds around 800,000 distinct CDR3 sequences, approximately 55% found once. In germline, CDR1 is SGHTS, CDR2 YDEGEE. The CDR3 consists of 15 residues. V was trimmed by 1 base and J by 6 bases, leaving 17 bases between them. This clonotype was found once. The chain uses TRBV5-8 and TRBJ2-7; perhaps D is TRBD1 or TRBD2 (6 bases each). Sequencing input: blood. The sequence was collected from a man older than 75 in good health. CDR3 protein: CASSLIRDRGVEQYF. As DNA, the CDR3 is TGTGCCAGCAGCTTGATTCGGGATAGGGGGGTCGAGCAGTACTTC.